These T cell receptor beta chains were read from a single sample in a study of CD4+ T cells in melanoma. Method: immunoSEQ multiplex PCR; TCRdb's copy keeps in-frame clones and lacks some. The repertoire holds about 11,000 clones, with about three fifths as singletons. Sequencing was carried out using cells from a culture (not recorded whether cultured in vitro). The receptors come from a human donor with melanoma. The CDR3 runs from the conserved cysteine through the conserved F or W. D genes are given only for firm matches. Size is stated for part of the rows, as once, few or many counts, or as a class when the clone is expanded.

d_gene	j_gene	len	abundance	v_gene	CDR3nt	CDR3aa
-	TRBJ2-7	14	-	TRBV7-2	TGTGCCAGCAGCTTAACCCAGGGAACCTACGAGCAGTACTTC	CASSLTQGTYEQYF
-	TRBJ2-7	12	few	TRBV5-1	TGCGCCAGCAGCTTAGGGTTGCGCGAGCAGTACTTC	CASSLGLREQYF
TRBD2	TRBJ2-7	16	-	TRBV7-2	TGTGCCAGCAGCTTACGGCTAGCGGGGGGGTCCTACGAGCAGTACTTC	CASSLRLAGGSYEQYF
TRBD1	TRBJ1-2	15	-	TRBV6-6	TGTGCCAGCAGTTACAAAAACGACAGGGCTTATGGCTACACCTTC	CASSYKNDRAYGYTF
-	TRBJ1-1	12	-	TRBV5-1	TGCGCCAGCAGCTTGGGCTCTGGAGAAGCTTTCTTT	CASSLGSGEAFF
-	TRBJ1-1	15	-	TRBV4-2	TGTGCCAGCAGCCAAGGGGGGGGATGGAACACTGAAGCTTTCTTT	CASSQGGGWNTEAFF
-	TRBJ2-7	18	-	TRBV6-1	TGTGCCAGCAGTGAAGCTCCCCGGCTCTTCCGTGGCTCCTACGAGCAGTACTTC	CASSEAPRLFRGSYEQYF
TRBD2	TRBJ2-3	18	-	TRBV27	TGTGCCAGCAGTTCGGCGTTGGCGGGAGTGAGTAGCACAGATACGCAGTATTTT	CASSSALAGVSSTDTQYF
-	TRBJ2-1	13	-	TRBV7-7	TGTGCCAGCAGCTTAGACAGGAACAATGAGCAGTTCTTC	CASSLDRNNEQFF
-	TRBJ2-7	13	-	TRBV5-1	TGCGCCAGCAGCTTGGGGGGTATCTACGAGCAGTACTTC	CASSLGGIYEQYF
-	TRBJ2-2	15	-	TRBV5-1	TGCGCCAGCTCCTCCGGGACGATGAACACCGGGGAGCTGTTTTTT	CASSSGTMNTGELFF
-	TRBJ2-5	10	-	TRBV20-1	TGCAGTGCTGCATTGCAGACCCAGTACTTC	CSAALQTQYF
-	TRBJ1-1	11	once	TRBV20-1	TGCAGTGCTGGGCGGCCCACTGAAGCTTTCTTT	CSAGRPTEAFF
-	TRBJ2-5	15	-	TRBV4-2	TGTGCCAGCAGCCAGGAAGGGATGTACCAAGAGACCCAGTACTTC	CASSQEGMYQETQYF
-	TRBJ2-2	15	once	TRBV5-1	TGCGCCAGCAGCTTGGTGGGTTTAGGGACCGGGGAGCTGTTTTTT	CASSLVGLGTGELFF
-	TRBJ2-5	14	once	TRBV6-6	TGTGCCAGCGGGGGCACCAGAGCTCAAGAGACCCAGTACTTC	CASGGTRAQETQYF
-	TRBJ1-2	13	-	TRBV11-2	TGTGCCAGCAGCTTGACTAACTTGGAAACCTACACCTTC	CASSLTNLETYTF
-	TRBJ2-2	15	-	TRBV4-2	TGTGCCAGCAGCAATAGAGAGAATGTCCCCGGGGAGCTGTTTTTT	CASSNRENVPGELFF
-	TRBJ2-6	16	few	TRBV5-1	TGCGCCAGCAGCTTGGCTCCATCGTCTGGGGCCAACGTCCTGACTTTC	CASSLAPSSGANVLTF
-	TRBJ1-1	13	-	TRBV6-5	TGTGCCAGCAGCCCGAGAGGGAACACTGAAGCTTTCTTT	CASSPRGNTEAFF
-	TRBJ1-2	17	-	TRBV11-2	TGTGCCAGCAGCTTAGTCTGGGACTACGGGACGGACTATGGCTACACCTTC	CASSLVWDYGTDYGYTF
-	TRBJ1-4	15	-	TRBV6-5	TGTGCCAGCAGTTACCGTCGGGACGGTAATGAAAAACTGTTTTTT	CASSYRRDGNEKLFF
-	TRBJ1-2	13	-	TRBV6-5	TGTGCCAGCAGTTATACCGGGTTATATGGCTACACCTTC	CASSYTGLYGYTF
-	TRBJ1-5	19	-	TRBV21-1	TGTGCCAGCAGCAGTCCCCTGGAAAACGATAAACATAGCAATCAGCCCCAGCATTTT	CASSSPLENDKHSNQPQHF
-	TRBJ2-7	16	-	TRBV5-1	TGCGCCAGCAGCTTGGCTTCACAGGGAGGAAAATACGAGCAGTACTTC	CASSLASQGGKYEQYF